The present TCR beta chain was sequenced within a study of PD-L1 blockade in urothelial cancer. Across the study: Every 3 weeks, patients received intravenous atezolizumab 1,200 mg, beginning 2014. After treatment start, blood was analyzed at 3 weeks (second dose) and at 6 weeks. Men with urothelial cancer arising in the bladder made up about nine tenths of the roughly 29 patients.

Libraries were prepared by immunoSEQ multiplex PCR; TCRdb keeps only in-frame clonotypes and omits some of them. The sample includes under 50,000 clones, 82% seen only once; the top ten take under 2%. This CDR3 contains 16 residues. Trimming removed 5 bases from V and 4 bases from J; junction bases left unmatched: 6. Germline V gene lookup returns CDR1 SGHAT and CDR2 FQDESV (reference sequence). Time point indicated: pretreatment peripheral blood. Samples spanned pretreatment and treatment, with 1 to 8 time points per patient. The chain uses TRBV11-1 and TRBJ2-1; 12 bases match TRBD2. This receptor was obtained from a man in his fifties with urothelial cancer. The sequencing used PBMCs, collected around atezolizumab (anti-PD-L1) treatment. CDR3 bases: TGTGCCAGCAGCCCGACTAGCGGGGGAGGATACAATGAGCAGTTCTTC. It encodes CASSPTSGGGYNEQFF.